This TCR beta chain came from a study of T cells in Graves' hyperthyroidism and ophthalmopathy. Study-wide findings and caveats: The authors' 13 V-J model separated ophthalmopathy from stable hyperthyroidism.

Germline V gives CDR1 PRHDT, CDR2 FYEKMQ (reference sequence). The CDR3 is 18 amino acids. V lost 0 bases and J lost 0, with 16 bases in between. To note about this clonotype: Antigen specificity is unknown.

Investigators excluded patients with uncontrolled infection, other autoimmune disease, pregnancy or lactation. Each diagnosis drew on symptoms, thyroxine, TRAb, thyroid ultrasound and orbital computed tomography findings. TCR beta CDR3 regions were amplified from RNA. The HTBI primer set served for first-round RT-PCR of the TCR CDR3. TCRdb itself ran the multiplex PCR reads through MiXCR, one entry per CDR3 protein. This sample yields about 530,000 distinct CDR3 sequences, of which 17% are seen a single time; 17% belongs to the top ten. The source material was blood. The rearrangement links TRBV13 to TRBJ2-3; the D gene is possibly TRBD1 (6 bases). The receptor was derived from a woman between 18 and 29 years old with Graves' ophthalmopathy. CDR3 nucleotides: TGTGCCAGCAGCTTAGGCCTGGGACAAGCCACTAGCACAGATACGCAGTATTTT. Amino acid sequence: CASSLGLGQATSTDTQYF.